These 17 T cell receptor beta chains came from one sample sequenced in a study of T cell changes during pregnancy in multiple sclerosis. Here immunoSEQ multiplex PCR was the method, and the copy in TCRdb shows in-frame clones only, minus some. The table has about 60,000 clones, approximately 91% seen once. Material: peripheral blood, obtained in the second trimester of pregnancy. The receptors shown here come from a female donor with multiple sclerosis, enrolled in a pregnancy study.

This chain connects TRBV10-3 to TRBJ2-2, with TRBD1 identical over 8 bases. V was clipped by 6 bases and J by 0 bases; unmatched bases: 6. This CDR3 has 16 amino acids. Germline loops: CDR1 ENHRY, CDR2 SYGVKD. CDR3 loop: CAIRQGQGSNTGELFF. The CDR3 coding sequence is TGTGCCATCAGACAAGGACAGGGATCGAACACCGGGGAGCTGTTTTTT.

The V and J genes are TRBV2 and TRBJ2-1, with D perhaps TRBD2 (6 bases). This CDR3 has 12 amino acids. Germline V lookup: CDR1 SNHLY, CDR2 FYNNEI. Trimming removed 6 bases at V and 7 bases at J, with 10 bases between. In DNA, the CDR3 is TGTGCCAGCAGCGGGGGTAATAATGAGCAGTTCTTC. Its translation: CASSGGNNEQFF. Together with reference TRBV2 and TRBJ2-1, the CDR3 gives the full variable domain: EPEVTQTPSHQVTQMGQEVILRCVPISNHLYFYWYRQILGQKVEFLVSFYNNEISEKSEIFDDQFSVERPDGSNFTLKIRSTKLEDSAMYFCASSGGNNEQFFGPGTRLTVL.

The rearrangement uses TRBV23-1 and TRBJ2-3, with 7 bases that match TRBD1. TRBV23-1 is placed among ORFs of uncertain function. The CDR3 has 18 amino acids. J gave up 1 base and V 2 bases, and 12 bases lay outside the gene matches. The DNA for the CDR3 is TGCGCCAGCAGTCAAGACACAGGGACAGCGAGACGCACAGATACGCAGTATTTT. It encodes CASSQDTGTARRTDTQYF.

This rearrangement joins TRBV2 to TRBJ1-1, with unresolved D. Trimming took off 8 bases at V and 0 bases at J, with 16 bases between the two ends. In germline, CDR1 is SNHLY, CDR2 FYNNEI. CDR3 length: 15 residues. The CDR3 region is CASSISNLLNTEAFF. The CDR3, as DNA: TGTGCCAGCTCAATAAGTAACTTACTGAACACTGAAGCTTTCTTT.

J is TRBJ2-2 and V is TRBV5-4; D is perhaps TRBD2 (6 bases). Germline CDR1 reads SGHNT; CDR2 reads YYREEE (reference sequence). CDR3 size: 15 residues. V was trimmed by 2 bases and J by 8 bases, leaving 16 bases between them. The CDR3 reads CASSFNRGKVGELFF. For the CDR3, the DNA is TGTGCCAGCAGCTTTAACCGGGGGAAGGTGGGGGAGCTGTTTTTT.

This sequence joins TRBV30 and TRBJ1-5; TRBD1 matches at 7 bases. J was trimmed by 5 bases and V by 5 bases; bases with no gene match: 6. The germline gives CDR1 GTSNPN, CDR2 SVGIG (reference sequence). This CDR3 spans 13 amino acids. The CDR3 sequence: CAWGGTVHQPQHF. The CDR3 coding sequence is TGTGCCTGGGGCGGGACAGTCCATCAGCCCCAGCATTTT.

This clone is medium-sized within its sample. This chain joins TRBV6-4 and TRBJ2-1; 11 positions match TRBD2. This CDR3 comprises 15 residues. J gave up 6 bases and V 0 bases, and 1 base lay outside the gene matches. Germline lookup yields CDR1 MRHNA and CDR2 SNTAGT. The CDR3 bases are TGTGCCAGCAGTGACTCTAGCGGGGGGGCCAATGAGCAGTTCTTC. It translates to CASSDSSGGANEQFF.

This clone was recorded once. The gene calls are TRBV4-3 and TRBJ2-3; possibly TRBD2 for D (5 bases). The CDR3 covers 14 residues. The germline CDR1 and CDR2 sequences are LGHNA and YSLEER. V was shortened by 4 bases and J by 1 base, with 9 bases between the two germline ends. In nucleotides, the CDR3 is TGCGCCAGCAGCCCTATCGGGGGCACAGATACGCAGTATTTT. Amino acid sequence: CASSPIGGTDTQYF.

The chain carries TRBV6-5 and TRBJ1-6, with D maybe TRBD1 (5 bases). Germline V gene sequence: CDR1 MNHEY, CDR2 SVGAGI. The V end lost 2 bases, the J end lost 13 bases, and 12 bases lay between the germline ends. The CDR3 sequence is 13 residues long. The CDR3 bases are TGTGCCAGCAGTTACAGGAGGGGCCGTCCCCTCCACTTT. Encoded protein: CASSYRRGRPLHF.

The chain joins TRBV29-1 to TRBJ1-3; TRBD1 matches 9 bases. The CDR3 totals 15 residues. The germline gives CDR1 SQVTM, CDR2 ANQGSEA. V lost 6 bases and J lost 0; bases outside the gene matches: 6. This CDR3 is CSVGWDRDSGNTIYF. CDR3 nucleotide sequence: TGCAGCGTGGGATGGGACAGGGACTCTGGAAACACCATATATTTT.

The rearrangement joins TRBV2 to TRBJ1-2; TRBD1 matches 12 bases. The germline gives CDR1 SNHLY, CDR2 FYNNEI. The CDR3 is made up of 15 amino acids. Trimming took 6 bases from V and 8 from J; bases not matched to a gene: 10. The CDR3 spells CASRAGTGGAAGYTF. The CDR3, as DNA: TGTGCCAGCAGGGCCGGGACAGGGGGCGCGGCCGGCTACACCTTC.

The chain uses TRBV29-1 and TRBJ2-1, with 8 bases lining up with TRBD1. J was trimmed by 3 bases and V by 4 bases; bases with no gene match: 8. Germline V lookup: CDR1 SQVTM, CDR2 ANQGSEA. There are 15 residues in the CDR3. CDR3: CSVGTGWYNYNEQFF. CDR3 bases: TGCAGCGTTGGGACAGGGTGGTATAACTACAATGAGCAGTTCTTC.

The chain carries TRBV5-1 and TRBJ1-6; D not resolved. Trimming cost V 3 bases and J 3 bases, with 7 bases left between them. The CDR3 totals 14 residues. Germline V gene data show CDR1 as SGHRS and CDR2 as YFSETQ. CDR3 residues: CASSSEVYNSPLHF. Here the CDR3 DNA reads TGCGCCAGCAGCTCAGAGGTCTATAATTCACCCCTCCACTTT.

The chain couples TRBV18 to TRBJ1-4; perhaps TRBD1 as D (5 bases). V was clipped by 3 bases and J by 4 bases, with 15 bases between them. The germline gives CDR1 KGHSH, CDR2 LQKENI. There are 16 residues in the CDR3. CDR3 DNA sequence: TGTGCCAGCTCACCTTTCCAGGGTCGGAATAATGAAAAACTGTTTTTT. Protein: CASSPFQGRNNEKLFF. The full variable domain, its missing parts supplied by reference TRBV18 and TRBJ1-4, is NAGVMQNPRHLVRRRGQEARLRCSPMKGHSHVYWYRQLPEEGLKFMVYLQKENIIDESGMPKERFSAEFPKEGPSILRIQQVVRGDSAAYFCASSPFQGRNNEKLFFGSGTQLSVL.

This clone was detected a few times. The chain is built from TRBV5-4 and TRBJ2-2; D is unresolved. Trimming stripped 1 base from V and 5 bases from J, with 3 bases between. CDR1 and CDR2 (germline): SGHNT, YYREEE (reference sequence). The length of the CDR3 is 12 residues. The CDR3 here is CASSLLTGELFF. CDR3 nucleotides: TGTGCCAGCAGCTTGCTGACCGGGGAGCTGTTTTTT.

The CDR3 protein is CASSLVAKSNQPQHF. CDR3 coding DNA: TGTGCCAGCAGCTTAGTGGCCAAAAGCAATCAGCCCCAGCATTTT. V gene TRBV7-2 combines with J gene TRBJ1-5, with D hard to call. The CDR3 is 15 amino acids. CDR1 is SGHTA, CDR2 FQGNSA, per germline. Deletions cut 1 base from V and 1 base from J, with 8 bases between.

J is TRBJ1-2 and V is TRBV5-5; D is unresolved. V was clipped by 1 base and J by 8 bases, with 15 bases between them. CDR1 SGHKS and CDR2 YYEKEE come from the germline V gene (reference sequence). The CDR3 sequence is 14 residues long. The CDR3 DNA reads as TGTGCCAGCAGCTTGTATGCCCATCCCCGGGGCTACACCTTC. Encoded protein: CASSLYAHPRGYTF.